Listed below are T cell receptor beta chains from one sample, sequenced in a study of shared clonotypes between healthy human individuals. The table came from immunoSEQ multiplex PCR; TCRdb's copy has only in-frame clones and leaves some out. The table shows 190,000 or so clones, with just under 95% occurring only once. The specimen sequenced was naive CD4+ T cells sorted from blood. The receptors originated from a woman aged 25 to 45 in good health. CDR3s include the opening cysteine and the closing phenylalanine or tryptophan. Each record gives: clone size, J gene, V gene, D gene, CDR3 protein, CDR3 DNA. The D gene is left open where the match is weak. A row's size may be missing; if present it is once, few, many or a size class.

NA | TRBJ2-7 | TRBV29-1 | TRBD2 | CSAGGRETTYEQYF | TGCAGCGCCGGCGGGAGGGAAACCACCTACGAGCAGTACTTC
NA | TRBJ2-5 | TRBV14 | NA | CASSQSETQYF | TGTGCCAGCAGCCAAAGCGAGACCCAGTACTTC
few | TRBJ1-2 | TRBV2 | TRBD1 | CASSATGTAYGYTF | TGTGCCAGCAGTGCAACCGGGACAGCTTATGGCTACACCTTC
NA | TRBJ2-6 | TRBV4-1 | NA | CASSQPTGSFSGANVLTF | TGCGCCAGCAGCCAACCCACTGGGAGTTTCTCTGGGGCCAACGTCCTGACTTTC
NA | TRBJ1-5 | TRBV15 | NA | CATSRVPHRGSNQPQHF | TGTGCCACCAGCAGAGTACCCCATCGGGGGAGCAATCAGCCCCAGCATTTT
NA | TRBJ2-7 | TRBV18 | NA | CASSPYLGEQYF | TGTGCCAGCTCACCATACTTGGGGGAGCAGTACTTC
NA | TRBJ2-7 | TRBV15 | NA | CATSRQLAYEQYF | TGTGCCACCAGCAGACAACTAGCATACGAGCAGTACTTC
NA | TRBJ1-2 | TRBV4-1 | NA | CASSTRTNGYTF | TGCGCCAGCAGCACCCGGACTAATGGCTACACCTTC
NA | TRBJ1-4 | TRBV28 | TRBD1 | CASSETGGAVEKLFF | TGTGCCAGCAGCGAAACAGGGGGCGCGGTAGAAAAACTGTTTTTT
NA | TRBJ2-7 | TRBV30 | TRBD1 | CAWSYRDRIHEQYF | TGTGCCTGGAGTTACCGGGACAGGATACACGAGCAGTACTTC
NA | TRBJ2-7 | TRBV19 | TRBD1 | CASSRTLTDRTYEQYF | TGTGCCAGTAGTAGAACGTTGACGGACAGGACCTACGAGCAGTACTTC
NA | TRBJ2-7 | TRBV6-1 | NA | CAQGPNLEQYF | TGTGCCCAGGGGCCGAACCTCGAGCAGTACTTC
NA | TRBJ2-7 | TRBV2 | TRBD2 | CASSPGTSAISYEQYF | TGTGCCAGCAGTCCAGGGACTAGCGCAATCTCCTACGAGCAGTACTTC
NA | TRBJ2-1 | TRBV5-1 | TRBD1 | CASSLGAGTANSEQFF | TGCGCCAGCAGCTTGGGGGCCGGGACAGCAAATAGTGAGCAGTTCTTC
once | TRBJ2-5 | TRBV5-1 | TRBD1 | CASSRQGAGQETQYF | TGCGCCAGCAGCCGACAGGGGGCAGGGCAAGAGACCCAGTACTTC
NA | TRBJ2-7 | TRBV10-1 | TRBD2 | CASAGLAGVLLSYEQYF | TGCGCCAGCGCGGGACTAGCGGGAGTACTCCTCTCCTACGAGCAGTACTTC
NA | TRBJ1-1 | TRBV6-1 | NA | CASSEPPGAAEAFF | TGTGCCAGCAGTGAACCGCCGGGGGCGGCTGAAGCTTTCTTT
NA | TRBJ1-3 | TRBV28 | TRBD1 | CASRSGGRNTIYF | TGTGCCAGCAGGTCAGGGGGGAGAAACACCATATATTTT
NA | TRBJ1-5 | TRBV27 | TRBD1 | CASSRDRGVLRGNQPQHF | TGTGCCAGCAGTCGGGACAGGGGCGTTCTAAGGGGCAATCAGCCCCAGCATTTT
NA | TRBJ2-7 | TRBV28 | TRBD1 | CASSSTGTGLYEQYF | TGTGCCAGCAGTTCTACCGGGACAGGGTTGTACGAGCAGTACTTC
NA | TRBJ1-5 | TRBV28 | NA | CASPPGQPSPNQPQHF | TGTGCCAGCCCTCCAGGGCAGCCCAGTCCCAATCAGCCCCAGCATTTT
NA | TRBJ2-7 | TRBV7-9 | TRBD1 | CASSGQGVYEQYF | TGTGCCAGCAGCGGACAGGGAGTCTACGAGCAGTACTTC
NA | TRBJ1-1 | TRBV18 | NA | CASSPDGGLEAFF | TGTGCCAGCTCACCAGACGGGGGGCTAGAAGCTTTCTTT
NA | TRBJ1-2 | TRBV19 | NA | CASSIQGIGYGYTF | TGTGCCAGTAGTATTCAGGGGATTGGCTATGGCTACACCTTC
once | TRBJ2-4 | TRBV28 | NA | CASSFVVSPGHIAKNIQYF | TGTGCCAGCAGTTTTGTGGTTAGTCCCGGGCATATAGCCAAAAACATTCAGTACTTC
NA | TRBJ2-1 | TRBV18 | NA | CASSPDLDEQFF | TGTGCCAGCTCACCAGACTTGGATGAGCAGTTCTTC
NA | TRBJ2-5 | TRBV18 | TRBD1 | CASSPGDRAIVVETQYF | TGTGCCAGCTCACCAGGGGACAGGGCTATAGTCGTCGAGACCCAGTACTTC
NA | TRBJ1-2 | TRBV7-9 | TRBD1 | CASSSFDRASGYTF | TGTGCCAGCAGCTCCTTTGACAGGGCCTCTGGCTACACCTTC
NA | TRBJ2-6 | TRBV18 | NA | CASSGGDESGANVLTF | TGTGCCAGCTCAGGGGGTGATGAGTCTGGGGCCAACGTCCTGACTTTC
NA | TRBJ2-7 | TRBV6-5 | NA | CASSYSSASSYEQYF | TGTGCCAGCAGTTACTCATCAGCGTCTTCCTACGAGCAGTACTTC
NA | TRBJ2-3 | TRBV19 | NA | CASSILTGSTDTQYF | TGTGCCAGTAGTATTCTGACCGGGAGCACAGATACGCAGTATTTT
NA | TRBJ2-7 | TRBV30 | NA | CAWSPGSEQYF | TGTGCCTGGAGTCCAGGGAGCGAGCAGTACTTC
NA | TRBJ2-1 | TRBV19 | TRBD2 | CASSPGTSYNEQFF | TGTGCCAGTAGTCCCGGGACTAGTTACAATGAGCAGTTCTTC
NA | TRBJ2-7 | TRBV2 | NA | CASSEVLAGTYEQYF | TGTGCCAGCAGTGAAGTATTAGCCGGAACCTACGAGCAGTACTTC
once | TRBJ2-2 | TRBV27 | NA | CASSFSVYTGELFF | TGTGCCAGCAGTTTTTCCGTGTACACCGGGGAGCTGTTTTTT
NA | TRBJ2-3 | TRBV11-3 | NA | CASSGAAPDTQYF | TGTGCCAGCAGCGGGGCGGCTCCTGATACGCAGTATTTT
NA | TRBJ1-1 | TRBV5-8 | NA | CASSLGRNTEAFF | TGTGCCAGCAGCTTGGGCAGAAACACTGAAGCTTTCTTT
few | TRBJ2-7 | TRBV30 | NA | CATGRSSYEQYF | TGTGCTACGGGCAGGAGCTCCTACGAGCAGTACTTC
NA | TRBJ2-7 | TRBV18 | NA | CASSPRGGDRPNEQYF | TGTGCCAGCTCACCACGCGGGGGGGACAGGCCGAACGAGCAGTACTTC
NA | TRBJ2-5 | TRBV28 | TRBD2 | CASSARREGTQYF | TGTGCCAGCAGTGCCCGGCGGGAGGGGACCCAGTACTTC
NA | TRBJ2-5 | TRBV6-6 | NA | CASTTTDAQETQYF | TGTGCCAGCACCACGACAGACGCCCAAGAGACCCAGTACTTC
NA | TRBJ2-3 | TRBV7-9 | NA | CASSLALADTQYF | TGTGCCAGCAGCTTAGCGTTGGCAGATACGCAGTATTTT
NA | TRBJ2-1 | TRBV30 | NA | CAWSVLPAGRGDEQFF | TGTGCCTGGAGTGTACTTCCCGCCGGGAGAGGAGATGAGCAGTTCTTC
once | TRBJ2-3 | TRBV5-1 | NA | CASSLGGPDTQYF | TGCGCCAGCAGCTTGGGGGGCCCAGATACGCAGTATTTT
NA | TRBJ2-1 | TRBV27 | TRBD2 | CASSLRTSGINEQFF | TGTGCCAGCAGTCTCCGGACTAGCGGAATTAATGAGCAGTTCTTC
NA | TRBJ2-5 | TRBV5-8 | NA | CASSGGDRLQETQYF | TGTGCCAGCAGCGGGGGGGACAGGTTACAAGAGACCCAGTACTTC
NA | TRBJ1-6 | TRBV5-4 | NA | CASSSYNSPLHF | TGTGCCAGCAGCTCCTATAATTCACCCCTCCACTTT
NA | TRBJ1-1 | TRBV5-1 | NA | CASSLVTANTEAFF | TGCGCCAGCAGCTTGGTGACAGCGAACACTGAAGCTTTCTTT
NA | TRBJ1-2 | TRBV19 | NA | CASSPGTPPNYGYTF | TGTGCCAGTAGTCCGGGGACGCCGCCTAACTATGGCTACACCTTC
NA | TRBJ2-5 | TRBV15 | NA | CATSRDPGETQYF | TGTGCCACCAGCAGAGATCCGGGGGAGACCCAGTACTTC
NA | TRBJ1-5 | TRBV19 | NA | CASSPTEQPQHF | TGTGCCAGTAGTCCTACGGAGCAGCCCCAGCATTTT
once | TRBJ2-7 | TRBV6-6 | NA | CASSYSTGFYEQYF | TGTGCCAGCAGTTACTCAACTGGCTTCTACGAGCAGTACTTC
NA | TRBJ1-2 | TRBV5-7 | NA | CASSGGWGYTF | TGTGCCAGCAGCGGTGGATGGGGCTACACCTTC
NA | TRBJ2-7 | TRBV7-9 | TRBD2 | CASSKTSVGYEQYF | TGTGCCAGCAGCAAAACTAGCGTCGGCTACGAGCAGTACTTC